Presented here are 25 T cell receptor beta chains from one specimen sequenced in a study of blood T cells in healthy people across ages. Alongside a J-beta primer mix, a sample-barcoded 5' primer served in a second PCR lasting roughly 6 to 12 cycles. TCRdb reprocessed the 5' RACE reads via MiXCR and lists one record per CDR3 protein. Among under 2 million distinct CDR3 sequences listed, about 31% were seen once. Sequencing was carried out using blood. These receptors originate from a woman in her thirties in good health.

This clonotype was recorded a few times. The chain links TRBV2 to TRBJ2-1; maybe TRBD1 (5 bases). This CDR3 is 16 amino acids long. V shed 2 bases and J shed 3 bases, with 14 bases lying between them. CDR1 is SNHLY and CDR2 is FYNNEI in the germline V gene. Here the CDR3 reads CASSERGLPSYNEQFF. The CDR3 coding sequence is TGTGCCAGCAGTGAAAGGGGCCTACCCAGCTACAATGAGCAGTTCTTC.

V usage is TRBV6-1 and J usage is TRBJ2-6; 7 bases are a match to TRBD1. The V segment lost 6 bases and the J segment 9 bases; nucleotides outside the gene matches: 14. This CDR3 comprises 16 residues. CDR1 is MNHNS, CDR2 SASEGT, per germline. This CDR3 reads CASRPGQILANNVLTF. Written as DNA, the CDR3 is TGTGCCAGCAGGCCGGGACAGATACTTGCGAACAACGTCCTGACTTTC.

The rearrangement uses TRBV14 and TRBJ2-3; 9 bases are a match to TRBD2. The V segment lost 4 bases and the J segment 6 bases; nucleotides outside the gene matches: 8. CDR3 length: 15 amino acids. CDR1 and CDR2 (germline): SGHDN, FVKESK. The CDR3 bases are TGTGCCAGCAGCCCGATAGCGGGAGAGGGCGATACGCAGTATTTT. Amino acids: CASSPIAGEGDTQYF.

The chain employs TRBV6-2 or TRBV6-3 and TRBJ2-1; D is unclear. The CDR3 sequence is 13 residues long. V was clipped by 6 bases and J by 4 bases, with 10 bases between them. CDR1 is MNHEY and CDR2 is SVGEGT in the germline V gene. CDR3 sequence reads: CASSNPVYNEQFF. The CDR3 DNA reads as TGTGCCAGCAGCAACCCTGTTTACAATGAGCAGTTCTTC.

CDR3 sequence: CASSPRTSGRWNTGELFF. The CDR3 DNA sequence: TGCGCCAGCAGCCCCCGGACTAGCGGGAGATGGAACACCGGGGAGCTGTTTTTT. V is TRBV5-1 and J is TRBJ2-2; 13 nucleotides agree with TRBD2. The CDR3 loop spans 18 amino acids. J gave up 1 base and V 4 bases, and 7 bases lay outside the gene matches. Germline CDR1 is SGHRS and CDR2 is YFSETQ.

This clonotype was observed at least ten times. The chain is built from TRBV4-1 and TRBJ2-1, with unresolved D. Trimming shortened V by 4 bases and J by 0 bases, and 16 bases separated the two germline ends. The germline V gene encodes CDR1 MGHRA and CDR2 YSYEKL. The CDR3 consists of 17 residues. The CDR3 region has the DNA TGCGCCAGCAGCCCAAGCGTCACTTATAGCTCCTACAATGAGCAGTTCTTC. Its protein is CASSPSVTYSSYNEQFF.

This clonotype appeared a few times. This sequence joins TRBV4-2 and TRBJ2-7, with D perhaps matching TRBD2 (6 bases). Between the trimmed V and J ends, which lost 3 bases and 2 bases, there was a span of 17 bases. Germline assignment: CDR1 LGHNA and CDR2 YNFKEQ. This CDR3 is 16 amino acids long. The CDR3 protein is CASSQPPGVAAYEQYF. The DNA for the CDR3 is TGTGCCAGCAGCCAGCCTCCGGGAGTCGCGGCCTACGAGCAGTACTTC.

The chain recombines TRBV3-1 with TRBJ2-5; 7 bases match TRBD2. With V trimmed by 1 base and J by 4 bases, 6 bases remained unmatched. The CDR3 loop spans 15 amino acids. Germline CDR1 LGHDT, CDR2 YNNKEL (reference sequence). In nucleotides, the CDR3 is TGTGCCAGCAGCCAAGCACCTAGCGGACCAGAGACCCAGTACTTC. Protein sequence: CASSQAPSGPETQYF.

The chain couples TRBV5-5 to TRBJ2-7; D is ambiguous. This CDR3 has 16 amino acids. The V end was cut by 3 bases, the J end by 0 bases, with 16 bases between. The V gene's germline CDR1 is SGHKS and CDR2 YYEKEE (reference sequence). Here the CDR3 reads CASSSLAGQASYEQYF. The CDR3 DNA is TGTGCCAGCAGCTCTCTCGCTGGGCAGGCCTCCTACGAGCAGTACTTC. The full variable domain, rest sourced from reference TRBV5-5 and TRBJ2-7, is DAGVTQSPTHLIKTRGQQVTLRCSPISGHKSVSWYQQVLGQGPQFIFQYYEKEERGRGNFPDRFSARQFPNYSSELNVNALLLGDSALYLCASSSLAGQASYEQYFGPGTRLTVT.

This clonotype was recorded a few times. The CDR3 DNA sequence: TGCGCCAGCAGTTTAAGCGGGAGGGGGGATGAGCAGTTCTTC. Translation: CASSLSGRGDEQFF. The rearrangement joins TRBV4-1 to TRBJ2-1, with 10 bases lining up with TRBD2. Germline CDR1 reads MGHRA; CDR2 reads YSYEKL. V trimming: 6 bases; J trimming: 8 bases; junction bases outside the gene matches: 7. There are 14 residues in the CDR3.

A few counts support this clonotype. The chain recombines TRBV7-8 with TRBJ2-1; 10 positions agree with TRBD2. There are 15 residues in the CDR3. Unmatched junction bases numbered 8, after V lost 4 bases and J lost 8 bases. Germline CDR1 is SGHVS and CDR2 is FQNEAQ. This chain's CDR3 is CASSSLAGEDDEQFF. DNA for the CDR3: TGTGCCAGCAGCTCGCTAGCGGGAGAGGACGATGAGCAGTTCTTC.

CDR3: CAWTRTQGRYGYTF. For the CDR3, the DNA is TGTGCCTGGACCAGGACCCAGGGAAGATATGGCTACACCTTC. This chain joins TRBV30 and TRBJ1-2, with a possible D match to TRBD1 (5 bases). Between the trimmed V and J ends, which lost 4 bases and 5 bases, there was a span of 17 bases. The V gene's germline CDR1 is GTSNPN and CDR2 SVGIG (reference sequence). The length of the CDR3 is 14 residues. The whole variable domain, remainder taken from reference TRBV30 and TRBJ1-2, is SQTIHQWPATLVQPVGSPLSLECTVEGTSNPNLYWYRQAAGRGLQLLFYSVGIGQISSEVPQNLSASRPQDRQFILSSKKLLLSDSGFYLCAWTRTQGRYGYTFGSGTRLTVV.

This clonotype was observed a few times. This chain links TRBV27 with TRBJ2-7, with TRBD1 as a possible D gene (6 bases). V gave up 6 bases and J gave up 1 base, with 16 bases separating them. CDR1 and CDR2 (germline): MNHEY, SMNVEV (reference sequence). The CDR3 is made up of 15 amino acids. CDR3 DNA: TGTGCCAGCAGCCGCAGTTTACAGGGATCCTACGAGCAGTACTTC. Amino acids: CASSRSLQGSYEQYF.

The V call is TRBV18, the J call TRBJ1-5, with D perhaps matching TRBD1 (6 bases). The CDR3 sequence is 15 residues long. Deletions cut 2 bases from V and 4 bases from J, with 12 bases between. CDR1 KGHSH and CDR2 LQKENI come from the germline V gene. This CDR3 reads CASSPIRQVNQPQHF. The CDR3 coding sequence is TGTGCCAGCTCACCAATTAGACAGGTTAATCAGCCCCAGCATTTT.

The gene calls are TRBV15 and TRBJ2-7; D may be TRBD2 (6 bases). Per the germline V gene, CDR1 is LNHNV and CDR2 is YYDKDF (reference sequence). Deletions cut 1 base from V and 1 base from J, with 17 bases between. The CDR3 runs to 17 residues. This CDR3 is CATSRGWDSQMSYEQYF. The CDR3 nucleotides read TGTGCCACCAGCAGAGGCTGGGACTCCCAGATGTCCTACGAGCAGTACTTC. Complete variable domain (other parts from reference TRBV15 and TRBJ2-7): DAMVIQNPRYQVTQFGKPVTLSCSQTLNHNVMYWYQQKSSQAPKLLFHYYDKDFNNEADTPDNFQSRRPNTSFCFLDIRSPGLGDTAMYLCATSRGWDSQMSYEQYFGPGTRLTVT.

This clonotype has just a few counts. The V and J genes are TRBV5-6 and TRBJ2-1, with a possible D match to TRBD2 (5 bases). This CDR3 is 16 amino acids long. Per germline, CDR1 SGHDT and CDR2 YYEEEE. Trimming removed 0 bases from V and 5 bases from J, with 15 bases in between. CDR3 protein: CASSLARPNGNNEQFF. CDR3 bases: TGTGCCAGCAGCTTGGCGCGTCCCAACGGGAACAATGAGCAGTTCTTC.

This chain uses TRBV10-3 with TRBJ2-7; TRBD1 matches 7 bases. Germline lookup yields CDR1 ENHRY and CDR2 SYGVKD. V trimming: 7 bases; J trimming: 5 bases; junction bases outside the gene matches: 11. This CDR3 contains 14 residues. The CDR3 nucleotides read TGTGCCATCAAGAAAGAAGGACAGGAAGACGAGCAGTACTTC. Translation gives CAIKKEGQEDEQYF.

This clonotype came up many times. V usage is TRBV6-2 or TRBV6-3 and J usage is TRBJ2-1; D remains ambiguous. Germline loops: CDR1 MNHEY, CDR2 SVGEGT. The CDR3 is 11 residues long. V was shortened by 2 bases and J by 7 bases, with 3 bases between the two germline ends. CDR3 in DNA: TGTGCCAGCAGTTACAAGAATGAGCAGTTCTTC. This sequence encodes CASSYKNEQFF.

This clonotype has a handful of counts. The V call is TRBV13, the J call TRBJ2-1, with D tentatively TRBD2 (7 bases). Per the germline V gene, CDR1 is PRHDT and CDR2 is FYEKMQ (reference sequence). Trimming shortened V by 8 bases and J by 9 bases, and 23 bases separated the two germline ends. This CDR3 contains 15 residues. CDR3 amino acids: CASCYGGPGFGEQFF. The CDR3 coding sequence is TGTGCCAGCTGCTACGGGGGGCCCGGTTTCGGTGAGCAGTTCTTC.

V and J are TRBV11-2 and TRBJ2-7; TRBD2 might be the D (6 bases). V was shortened by 5 bases and J by 0 bases, with 20 bases between the two germline ends. Looked up from germline, CDR1 is SGHAT and CDR2 is FQNNGV. The CDR3 has 17 amino acids. The CDR3 here is CASSIWGTGRSSYEQYF. For the CDR3, the DNA is TGTGCCAGCAGCATCTGGGGGACTGGCCGGAGCTCCTACGAGCAGTACTTC.

As for this clonotype: Given a much more abundant clone one base away, this may be a read error. The chain has TRBV10-3 and TRBJ2-7; D is possibly TRBD2 (5 bases). The CDR3 totals 12 residues. Germline CDR1 and CDR2: ENHRY and SYGVKD. CDR3 amino acids: CAISSGVYVQYF. In DNA, the CDR3 is TGTGCCATCAGCTCCGGGGTTTACGTGCAGTACTTC.

This sequence joins TRBV6-1 and TRBJ2-7, with a weak D call TRBD1 (6 bases). From germline, CDR1 is MNHNS and CDR2 SASEGT. Between the trimmed V and J ends, which lost 1 base and 3 bases, there was a span of 13 bases. The CDR3 contains 15 residues. Here the CDR3 DNA reads TGTGCCAGCAGTGAAGGTCCGACAGGTAGCTACGAGCAGTACTTC. It is translated as CASSEGPTGSYEQYF.

This chain joins TRBV12-3 or TRBV12-4 and TRBJ1-2; TRBD1 matches 7 bases. This CDR3 contains 14 residues. V trimming: 7 bases; J trimming: 8 bases; junction bases outside the gene matches: 13. The CDR3 nucleotides are TGTGCCAGCACTCCATTGACGACAGGGACAGGCTACACCTTC. This gives the protein CASTPLTTGTGYTF.

The chain couples TRBV5-1 to TRBJ1-4; D is ambiguous. Germline CDR1 and CDR2: SGHRS and YFSETQ. This CDR3 has 15 residues. Trimming left V 2 bases short and J 7 bases short, with 15 bases between. DNA of the CDR3: TGCGCCAGCAGCTTACTTAACGCGGGGAGTGAAAAACTGTTTTTT. As protein: CASSLLNAGSEKLFF. Full variable domain (remainder filled in from reference TRBV5-1 and TRBJ1-4): KAGVTQTPRYLIKTRGQQVTLSCSPISGHRSVSWYQQTPGQGLQFLFEYFSETQRNKGNFPGRFSGRQFSNSRSEMNVSTLELGDSALYLCASSLLNAGSEKLFFGSGTQLSVL.

The chain is built from TRBV6-1 and TRBJ2-7; 9 bases align to TRBD2. Germline lookup yields CDR1 MNHNS and CDR2 SASEGT. V lost 6 bases, J lost 2 bases, and 5 bases stayed unmatched. CDR3 size: 14 residues. The DNA of the CDR3 is TGTGCCAGCAGGGCTTTAGCGGGGGCCTACGAGCAGTACTTC. This sequence encodes CASRALAGAYEQYF.